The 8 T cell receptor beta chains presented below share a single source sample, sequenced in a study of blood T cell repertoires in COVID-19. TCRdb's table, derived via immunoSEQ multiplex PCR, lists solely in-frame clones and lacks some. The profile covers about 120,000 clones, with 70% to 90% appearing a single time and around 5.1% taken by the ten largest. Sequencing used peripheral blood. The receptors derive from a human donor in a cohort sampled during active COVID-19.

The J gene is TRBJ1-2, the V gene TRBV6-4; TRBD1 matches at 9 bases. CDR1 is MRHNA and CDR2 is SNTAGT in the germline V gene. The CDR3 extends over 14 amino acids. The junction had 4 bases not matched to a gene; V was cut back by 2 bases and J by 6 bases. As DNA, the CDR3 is TGTGCCAGCAGTGACCCGGGACAGGGTAATGGCTACACCTTC. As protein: CASSDPGQGNGYTF.

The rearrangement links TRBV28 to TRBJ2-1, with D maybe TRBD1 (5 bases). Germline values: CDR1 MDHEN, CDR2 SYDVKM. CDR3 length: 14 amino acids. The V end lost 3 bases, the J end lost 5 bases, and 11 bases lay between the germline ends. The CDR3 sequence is CASSFSLGDNEQFF. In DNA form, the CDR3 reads TGTGCCAGCAGTTTCAGTTTAGGGGACAATGAGCAGTTCTTC.

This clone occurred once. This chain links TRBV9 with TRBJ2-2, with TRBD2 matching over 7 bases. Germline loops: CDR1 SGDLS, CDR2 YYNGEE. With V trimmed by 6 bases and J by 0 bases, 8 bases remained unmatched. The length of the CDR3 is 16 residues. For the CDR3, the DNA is TGTGCCAGCACCTTATGGGGAGGGACGAACACCGGGGAGCTGTTTTTT. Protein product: CASTLWGGTNTGELFF.

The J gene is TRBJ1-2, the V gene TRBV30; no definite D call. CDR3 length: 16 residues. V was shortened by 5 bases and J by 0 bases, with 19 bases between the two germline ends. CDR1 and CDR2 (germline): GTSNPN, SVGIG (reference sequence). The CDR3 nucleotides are TGTGCCTGGCTTACAAAGCTAGGTCCGGCTAACTATGGCTACACCTTC. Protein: CAWLTKLGPANYGYTF.

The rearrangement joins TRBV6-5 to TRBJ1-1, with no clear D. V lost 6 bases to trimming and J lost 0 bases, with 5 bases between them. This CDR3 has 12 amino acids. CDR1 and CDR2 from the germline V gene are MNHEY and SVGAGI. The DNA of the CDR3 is TGTGCCAGCAGATTAATGAACACTGAAGCTTTCTTT. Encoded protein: CASRLMNTEAFF.

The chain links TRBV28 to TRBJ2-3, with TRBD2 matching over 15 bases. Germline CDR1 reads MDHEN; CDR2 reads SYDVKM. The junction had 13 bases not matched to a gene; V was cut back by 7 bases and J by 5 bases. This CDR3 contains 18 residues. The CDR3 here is CASTLMGLAGGFGDTQYF. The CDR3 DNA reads TGTGCCAGCACCCTTATGGGACTAGCGGGAGGCTTCGGAGATACGCAGTATTTT. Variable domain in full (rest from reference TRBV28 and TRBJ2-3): DVKVTQSSRYLVKRTGEKVFLECVQDMDHENMFWYRQDPGLGLRLIYFSYDVKMKEKGDIPEGYSVSREKKERFSLILESASTNQTSMYLCASTLMGLAGGFGDTQYFGPGTRLTVL.

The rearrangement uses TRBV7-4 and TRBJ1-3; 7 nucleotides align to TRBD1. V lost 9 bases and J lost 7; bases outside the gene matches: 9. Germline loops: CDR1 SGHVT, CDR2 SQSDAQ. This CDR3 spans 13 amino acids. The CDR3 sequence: CARPGQDGNTIYF. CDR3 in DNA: TGTGCCAGACCTGGACAGGATGGGAACACCATATATTTT.

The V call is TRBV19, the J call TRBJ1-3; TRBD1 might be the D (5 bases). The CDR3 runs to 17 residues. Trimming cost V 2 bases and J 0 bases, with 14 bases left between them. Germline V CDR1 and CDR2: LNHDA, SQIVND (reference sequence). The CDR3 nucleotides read TGTGCCAGTAGTATAACCGGGACTGTAGGCTCTGGAAACACCATATATTTT. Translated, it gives CASSITGTVGSGNTIYF.